This paragraph reports one T cell receptor beta chain. CD45RO-negative cells were positively selected for CCR7, leaving out terminally differentiated effector memory CD45RA+ cells. This entry comes from a study of shared clonotypes between healthy human individuals. Sequencing was performed with immunoSEQ multiplex PCR; in TCRdb, only in-frame clones are kept and a portion is missing. The sample lists over 2,000,000 clones, around 95% occurring once. CDR1 is MNHEY and CDR2 is SMNVEV in the germline V gene (reference sequence). Trimming cost V 2 bases and J 2 bases, with 6 bases left between them. This CDR3 has 13 amino acids.

This clonotype was obtained from a man between 18 and 35 years old in good health. Some clones in this sample may be carry-over from other donors' samples. This chain connects TRBV27 to TRBJ2-5, with no clear D. The sample consisted of naive CD8+ T cells from PBMCs. Here the CDR3 reads CASSLRNQETQYF. CDR3 nucleotides: TGTGCCAGCAGTTTACGTAATCAAGAGACCCAGTACTTC.